This T cell receptor (beta chain) was documented in a study of tissue T cells after allogeneic stem cell transplantation. This clone was picked up a small number of times. The listed genes are named as in mouse. With the read ending 1 residue before the CDR3 end, the germline J gene is used to fill in that end. Here immunoSEQ multiplex PCR was the method, and the copy in TCRdb shows in-frame clones only, minus some. The data show some 7,600 clones, with around 48% seen just once and 7% to 8.5% held by the top ten. Germline V gives CDR1 KGHPV, CDR2 FQNQEV (reference sequence). This CDR3 region has 14 residues. Trimming shortened V by 4 bases and J by 4 bases, and 10 bases separated the two germline ends. Time point in this sample: mouse harvest day 7 after allogeneic transplant. The graft held 10^6 splenic CD5+ T cells and 10^7 T-cell-depleted bone marrow cells.

Sequenced material: gut tissue. The gene calls are TRBV26 and TRBJ1-4, with D possibly being TRBD1 (6 bases). This clonotype originated in a female BALB/c mouse given C57BL/6 T cells with graft-versus-host disease after an allogeneic hematopoietic cell transplant. CDR3 in amino acids: CASSPGQINERLFF. The part of the CDR3 DNA that was read is TGTGCCAGCAGTCCGGGACAAATCAACGAAAGATTATTT.